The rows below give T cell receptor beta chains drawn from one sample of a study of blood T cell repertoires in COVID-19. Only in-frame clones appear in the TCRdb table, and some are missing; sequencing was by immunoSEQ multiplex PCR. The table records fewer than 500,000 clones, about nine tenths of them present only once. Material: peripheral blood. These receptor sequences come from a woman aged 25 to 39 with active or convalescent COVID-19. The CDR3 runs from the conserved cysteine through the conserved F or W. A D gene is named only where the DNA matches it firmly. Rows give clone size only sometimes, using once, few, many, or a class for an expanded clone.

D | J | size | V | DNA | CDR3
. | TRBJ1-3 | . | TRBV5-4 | TGTGCCAGCAGCTTGCAGGGTAACTCTGGAAACACCATATATTTT | CASSLQGNSGNTIYF
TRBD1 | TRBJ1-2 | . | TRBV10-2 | TGCGCCAGCAGTGAGTCAAGGACAGGGCCCTATGGCTACACCTTC | CASSESRTGPYGYTF
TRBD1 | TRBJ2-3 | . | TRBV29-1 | TGCAGCGTTTCTTCAGGGGGAACAGATACGCAGTATTTT | CSVSSGGTDTQYF
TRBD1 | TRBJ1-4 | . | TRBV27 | TGTGCCAGCAGTCTTACAGGGGTCGGTGAAAAACTGTTTTTT | CASSLTGVGEKLFF
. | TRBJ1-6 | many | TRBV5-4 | TGTGCCAGCACCGAGGGAAATAATTCACCCCTCCACTTT | CASTEGNNSPLHF
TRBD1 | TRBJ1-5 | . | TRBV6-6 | TGTGCCAGCAGTCACCCCGACAGGGGGGAGTATAGCAATCAGCCCCAGCATTTT | CASSHPDRGEYSNQPQHF
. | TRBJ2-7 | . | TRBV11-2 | TGTGCCAGCAGCTTAGCCAACTACGAGCAGTACTTC | CASSLANYEQYF
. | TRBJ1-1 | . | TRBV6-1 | TGTGCCAGCAGTGAATCCCAGAACACTGAAGCTTTCTTT | CASSESQNTEAFF
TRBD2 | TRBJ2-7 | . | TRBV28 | TGTGCCAGCAAGGTTGGGAGGGCCTACGAGCAGTACTTC | CASKVGRAYEQYF
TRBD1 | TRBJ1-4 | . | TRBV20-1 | TGCAGTGCTAGTACAGGGGTTCTGACTAATGAAAAACTGTTTTTT | CSASTGVLTNEKLFF
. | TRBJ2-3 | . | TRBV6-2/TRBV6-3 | TGTGCCAGCAGTTACGGCACAACAGATACGCAGTATTTT | CASSYGTTDTQYF
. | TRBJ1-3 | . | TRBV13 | TGTGCCACAACCAACGCGGCGAATAGGGGAAACACCATATATTTT | CATTNAANRGNTIYF
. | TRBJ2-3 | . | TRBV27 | TGTGCCAGCAGTTTCTTACAGGGAGGGTCAGATACGCAGTATTTT | CASSFLQGGSDTQYF
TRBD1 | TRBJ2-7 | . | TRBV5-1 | TGCGCCAGCAGCCCGGGACAGACCTACGAGCAGTACTTC | CASSPGQTYEQYF
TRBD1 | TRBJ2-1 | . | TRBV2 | TGTGCCAGCAGTGTCGGCCAGGGGGCGATAGGATACAATGAGCAGTTCTTC | CASSVGQGAIGYNEQFF
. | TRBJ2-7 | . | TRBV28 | TGTGCCAGCAGTTCCAGGGTAGGCGAGCAGTACTTC | CASSSRVGEQYF
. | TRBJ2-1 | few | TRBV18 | TGTGCCAGCTCACCAGACTACAGGGGACTCAATGAGCAGTTCTTC | CASSPDYRGLNEQFF
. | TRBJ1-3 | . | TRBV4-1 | TGCGCCAGCAGCCAAGGGGGCAGACCTGGAAACACCATATATTTT | CASSQGGRPGNTIYF
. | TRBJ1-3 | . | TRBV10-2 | TGCGCCAGCAGTGAGCCCGGACTTCTATATGGAAACACCATATATTTT | CASSEPGLLYGNTIYF
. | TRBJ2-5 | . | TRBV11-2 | TGTGCCAGCAGCCCCAACGGGGAGACCCAGTACTTC | CASSPNGETQYF
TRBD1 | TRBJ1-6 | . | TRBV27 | TGTGCCAGCAGTCAGAGGGACAGTAATTCACCCCTCCACTTT | CASSQRDSNSPLHF
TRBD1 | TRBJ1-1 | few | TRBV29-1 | TGCAGCGTTGACGGGACAGGGCATCACACTGAAGCTTTCTTT | CSVDGTGHHTEAFF
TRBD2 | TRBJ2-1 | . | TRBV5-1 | TGCGCCAGCAGCCTGGGACTAGCGGACTACAATGAGCAGTTCTTC | CASSLGLADYNEQFF
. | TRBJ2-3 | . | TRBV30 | TGTGCCTGGAGTGTATTCTCTGGAGCGGATACGCAGTATTTT | CAWSVFSGADTQYF
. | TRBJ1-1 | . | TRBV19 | TGTGCCAGCAACAGGGAGCATTCGAACACTGAAGCTTTCTTT | CASNREHSNTEAFF
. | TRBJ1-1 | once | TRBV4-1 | TGCGCCAGCAGCCAAGTTCCCCAATTGAACACTGAAGCTTTCTTT | CASSQVPQLNTEAFF
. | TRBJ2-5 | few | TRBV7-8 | TGTGCCAGCAGCTTAGGTGGGGGCTCTGAGACCCAGTACTTC | CASSLGGGSETQYF
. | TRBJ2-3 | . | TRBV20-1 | TGCAGTGCTAGTGACCGGGTAGTCTTGACAGATACGCAGTATTTT | CSASDRVVLTDTQYF
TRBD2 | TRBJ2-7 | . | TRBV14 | TGTGCCAGCAGCCCGGGCCCTAGCGGGAGAGGCGAGCAGTACTTC | CASSPGPSGRGEQYF
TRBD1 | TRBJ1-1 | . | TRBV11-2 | TGTGCCAGCAGCCCCAGAAGTCCTGGACAGGGACCGATGAACACTGAAGCTTTCTTT | CASSPRSPGQGPMNTEAFF
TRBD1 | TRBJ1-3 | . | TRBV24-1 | TGTGCCACCAGTGAGCGGGACAGGGAGAGGGACACCATATATTTT | CATSERDRERDTIYF
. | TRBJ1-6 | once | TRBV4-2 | TGTGCCAGCAGCCAAGATTTTGGGGGGGGTTACTCACCCCTCCACTTT | CASSQDFGGGYSPLHF
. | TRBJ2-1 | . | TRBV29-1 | TGCAGCGTTGAACGTTACAATGAGCAGTTCTTC | CSVERYNEQFF
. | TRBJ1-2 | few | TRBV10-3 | TGTGCCATCAACACAGGGAACTATGGCTACACCTTC | CAINTGNYGYTF
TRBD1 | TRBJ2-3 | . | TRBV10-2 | TGCGCCAGCAGGCCGCCGGACAGGTGGGGAGATACGCAGTATTTT | CASRPPDRWGDTQYF
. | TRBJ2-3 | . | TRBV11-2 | TGTGCCAGCAGCTTAGTGGCTCTGCCGGGAGATACGCAGTATTTT | CASSLVALPGDTQYF
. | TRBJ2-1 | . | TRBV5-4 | TGTGCCAGCAGACATAGCGGTTCCTACAATGAGCAGTTCTTC | CASRHSGSYNEQFF
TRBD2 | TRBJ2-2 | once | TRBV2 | TGTGCCAGCAGTGAAGCGGTCGGGGGGGTCGGGGAGCTGTTTTTT | CASSEAVGGVGELFF
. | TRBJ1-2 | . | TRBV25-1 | TGTGCCAGCAGTGAGCCAGGGTCCTATGGCTACACCTTC | CASSEPGSYGYTF
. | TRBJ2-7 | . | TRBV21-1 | TGTGCCAGAGAAAGCCGGCGGGACTACGAGCAGTACTTC | CARESRRDYEQYF